Following are 4 T cell receptor beta chains from one sample sequenced in a study of T cells in Graves' hyperthyroidism and ophthalmopathy (dated by TCRdb to between 2019 and 2020). The library was produced with multiplex PCR. The sequencer listed for this sample is Illumina HiSeq 2000. TCR beta CDR3 regions were amplified from RNA transcripts. For the first round of RT-PCR on the TCR CDR3, the HTBI primer set was used together with the Qiagen OneStep RT-PCR kit. Starting from the raw public reads, TCRdb applied fastp trimming at Q25, assembled clones with MiXCR and retained in-frame beta chains. Records with the same CDR3 protein are collapsed into one entry carrying the most frequent genes and DNA. Within this sample are around 600,000 distinct CDR3 sequences, with approximately 14% of them counted one time only. Roughly 7.1% of the sample is taken by the ten largest. The sequencing input was blood. Receptors were obtained from a woman under 30 with Graves' ophthalmopathy.

Regarding this clonotype: This may arise from a read error, as a much more abundant clone is one base away. V is TRBV9 and J is TRBJ2-1; no clear D. The CDR3 has 15 amino acids. Germline V gene lookup returns CDR1 SGDLS and CDR2 YYNGEE. CDR3 sequence reads: CASSVDNGAHNEQLF. In DNA, the CDR3 is TGTGCCAGCAGCGTAGATAACGGCGCCCACAATGAGCAGCTCTTC.

This clonotype was detected ten times or more. V gene TRBV7-2 combines with J gene TRBJ2-3, with D tentatively TRBD2 (6 bases). V was clipped by 5 bases and J by 4 bases, with 25 bases between them. CDR3 length: 18 amino acids. In germline, CDR1 is SGHTA, CDR2 FQGNSA. This chain's CDR3 is CASSPHPPGGATADTQYF. The CDR3 nucleotides read TGTGCCAGCAGCCCCCATCCCCCCGGGGGAGCAACAGCAGATACGCAGTATTTT. Filled out from reference TRBV7-2 and TRBJ2-3, the complete variable domain reads GAGVSQSPSNKVTEKGKDVELRCDPISGHTALYWYRQSLGQGLEFLIYFQGNSAPDKSGLPSDRFSAERTGGSVSTLTIQRTQQEDSAVYLCASSPHPPGGATADTQYFGPGTRLTVL.

This clonotype was counted ten times or more. The chain uses TRBV5-1 and TRBJ2-7; possibly TRBD2 for D (6 bases). The CDR3 sequence is 16 residues long. Trimming took off 0 bases at V and 0 bases at J, with 13 bases between the two ends. The germline gives CDR1 SGHRS, CDR2 YFSETQ. As DNA, the CDR3 is TGCGCCAGCAGCTTGGTCCCGGAGCGGGTCTCCTACGAGCAGTACTTC. It is translated as CASSLVPERVSYEQYF.

The gene calls are TRBV7-9 and TRBJ1-1; possibly TRBD1 for D (5 bases). Trimming pared 5 bases from V and 0 bases from J, leaving 19 bases between. CDR1 SEHNR and CDR2 FQNEAQ come from the germline V gene (reference sequence). The CDR3 has 17 amino acids. The CDR3 DNA follows: TGTGCCAGCAGCCACCTTGGGAGAGGGGAGTTGAACACTGAAGCTTTCTTT. This codes for CASSHLGRGELNTEAFF.